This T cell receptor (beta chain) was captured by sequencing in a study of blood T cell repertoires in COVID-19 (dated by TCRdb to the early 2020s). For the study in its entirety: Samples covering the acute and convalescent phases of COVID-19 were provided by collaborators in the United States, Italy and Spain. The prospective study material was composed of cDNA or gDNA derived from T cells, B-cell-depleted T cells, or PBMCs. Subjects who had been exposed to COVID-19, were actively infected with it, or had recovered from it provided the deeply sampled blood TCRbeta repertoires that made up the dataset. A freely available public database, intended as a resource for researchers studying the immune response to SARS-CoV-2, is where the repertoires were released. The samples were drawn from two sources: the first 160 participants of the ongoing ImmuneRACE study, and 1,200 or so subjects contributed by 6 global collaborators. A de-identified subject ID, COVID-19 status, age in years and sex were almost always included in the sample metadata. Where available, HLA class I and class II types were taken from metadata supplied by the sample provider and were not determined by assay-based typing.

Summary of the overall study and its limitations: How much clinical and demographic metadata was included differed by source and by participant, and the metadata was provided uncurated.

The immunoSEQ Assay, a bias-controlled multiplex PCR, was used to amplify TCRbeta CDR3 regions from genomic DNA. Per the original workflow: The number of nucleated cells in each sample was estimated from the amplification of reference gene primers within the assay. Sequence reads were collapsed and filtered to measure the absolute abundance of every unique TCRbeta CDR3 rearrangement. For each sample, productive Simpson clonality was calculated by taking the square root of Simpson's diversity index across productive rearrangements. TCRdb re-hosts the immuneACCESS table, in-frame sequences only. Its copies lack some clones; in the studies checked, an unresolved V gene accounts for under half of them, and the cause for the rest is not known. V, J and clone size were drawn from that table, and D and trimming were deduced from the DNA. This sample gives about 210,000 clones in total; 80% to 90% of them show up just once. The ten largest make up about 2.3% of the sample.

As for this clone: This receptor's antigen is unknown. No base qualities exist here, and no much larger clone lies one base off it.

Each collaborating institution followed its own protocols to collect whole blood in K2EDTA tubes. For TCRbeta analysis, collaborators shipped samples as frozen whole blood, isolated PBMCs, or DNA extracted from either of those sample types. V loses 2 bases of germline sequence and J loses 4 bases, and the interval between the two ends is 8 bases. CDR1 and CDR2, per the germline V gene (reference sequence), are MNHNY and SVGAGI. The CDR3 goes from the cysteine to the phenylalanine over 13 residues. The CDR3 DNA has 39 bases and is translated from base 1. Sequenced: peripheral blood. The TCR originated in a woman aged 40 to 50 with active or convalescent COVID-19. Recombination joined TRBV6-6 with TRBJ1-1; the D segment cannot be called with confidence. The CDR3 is CASSYAGGTEAFF. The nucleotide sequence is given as TGTGCCAGCAGTTACGCTGGAGGCACTGAAGCTTTCTTT.